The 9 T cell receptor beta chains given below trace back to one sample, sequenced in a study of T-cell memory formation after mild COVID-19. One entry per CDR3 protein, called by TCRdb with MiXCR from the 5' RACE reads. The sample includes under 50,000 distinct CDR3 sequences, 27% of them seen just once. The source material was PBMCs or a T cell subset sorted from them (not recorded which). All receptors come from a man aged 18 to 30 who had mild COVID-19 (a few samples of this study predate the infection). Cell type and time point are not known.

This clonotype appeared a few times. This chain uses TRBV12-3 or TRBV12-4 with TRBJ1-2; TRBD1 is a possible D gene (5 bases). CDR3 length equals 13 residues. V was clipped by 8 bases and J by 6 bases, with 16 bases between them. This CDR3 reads CASGRVQGHGYTF. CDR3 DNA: TGTGCCAGCGGCAGAGTCCAGGGACATGGCTACACCTTC.

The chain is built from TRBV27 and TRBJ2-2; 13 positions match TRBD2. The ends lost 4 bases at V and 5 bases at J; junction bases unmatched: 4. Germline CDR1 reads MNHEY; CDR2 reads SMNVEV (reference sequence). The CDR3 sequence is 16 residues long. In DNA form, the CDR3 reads TGTGCCAGCAGTTCAAGACTAGCGGGGGGAACCGGGGAGCTGTTTTTT. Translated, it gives CASSSRLAGGTGELFF.

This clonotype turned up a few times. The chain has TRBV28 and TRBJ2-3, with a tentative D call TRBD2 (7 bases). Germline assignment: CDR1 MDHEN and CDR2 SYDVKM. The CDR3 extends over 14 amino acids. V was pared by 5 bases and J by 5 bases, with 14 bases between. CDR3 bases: TGTGCCAGCAGTCCCCGGGGGGCCGAAGATACGCAGTATTTT. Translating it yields CASSPRGAEDTQYF.

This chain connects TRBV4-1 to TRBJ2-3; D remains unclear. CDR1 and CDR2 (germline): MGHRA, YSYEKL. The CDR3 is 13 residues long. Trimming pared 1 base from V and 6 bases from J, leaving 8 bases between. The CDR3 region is CASSQVMSDTQYF. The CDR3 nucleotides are TGCGCCAGCAGCCAAGTAATGAGTGATACGCAGTATTTT.

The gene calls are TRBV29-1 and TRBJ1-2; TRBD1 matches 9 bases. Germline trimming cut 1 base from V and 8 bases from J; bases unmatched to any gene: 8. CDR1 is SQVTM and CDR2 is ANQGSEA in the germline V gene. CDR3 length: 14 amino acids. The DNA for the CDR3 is TGCAGCGTTGAAGCTTGGACAGGGGTGGCAGGCTACACCTTC. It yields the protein CSVEAWTGVAGYTF.

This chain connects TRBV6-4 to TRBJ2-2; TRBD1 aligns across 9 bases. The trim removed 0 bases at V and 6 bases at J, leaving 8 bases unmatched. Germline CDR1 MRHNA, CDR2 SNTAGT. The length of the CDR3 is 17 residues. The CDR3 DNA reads TGTGCCAGCAGTGACTCGACCGAACAGGGGGCGGCCGGGGAGCTGTTTTTT. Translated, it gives CASSDSTEQGAAGELFF.

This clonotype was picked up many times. The CDR3 is CASSRGETQYF. The CDR3 DNA follows: TGCGCCAGCAGCCGGGGTGAGACCCAGTACTTC. The V call is TRBV4-1, the J call TRBJ2-5; D gene uncertain. Germline loops: CDR1 MGHRA, CDR2 YSYEKL. This CDR3 region has 11 residues. V dropped 4 bases and J dropped 5 bases, with 5 bases sitting between them.

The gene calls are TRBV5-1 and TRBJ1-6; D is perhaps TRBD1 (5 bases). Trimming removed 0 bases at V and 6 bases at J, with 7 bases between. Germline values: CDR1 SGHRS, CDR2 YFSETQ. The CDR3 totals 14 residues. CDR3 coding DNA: TGCGCCAGCAGCTTGGGACAGCTTAATTCACCCCTCCACTTT. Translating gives CASSLGQLNSPLHF. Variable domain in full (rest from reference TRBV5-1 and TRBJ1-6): KAGVTQTPRYLIKTRGQQVTLSCSPISGHRSVSWYQQTPGQGLQFLFEYFSETQRNKGNFPGRFSGRQFSNSRSEMNVSTLELGDSALYLCASSLGQLNSPLHFGNGTRLTVT.

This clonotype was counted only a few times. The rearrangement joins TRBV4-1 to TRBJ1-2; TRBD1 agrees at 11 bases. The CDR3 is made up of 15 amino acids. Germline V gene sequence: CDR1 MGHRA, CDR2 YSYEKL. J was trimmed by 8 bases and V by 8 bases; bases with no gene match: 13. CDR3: CASHGTGGLARGYTF. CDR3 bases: TGCGCCAGCCACGGGACAGGGGGTTTGGCTCGAGGCTACACCTTC.